This T cell receptor beta chain was observed in a study of blood T cells in healthy people across ages. The CDR3 totals 12 residues. CDR1 is MNHNY and CDR2 is SVGAGI in the germline V gene (reference sequence). A second about 7 to 12 cycle PCR used barcoded and J-beta primers. TCRdb ran MiXCR on the 5' RACE reads and lists one entry per CDR3 protein. The table shows about 1.6 million distinct CDR3 sequences, with 30% to 35% occurring only once. About this clonotype itself: The junction shows a germline mismatch at one end, possibly a read error.

The chain couples TRBV6-6 to TRBJ2-7, with no clear D. The TCR originated in a woman aged 25 to 45 in good health. Specimen: blood. CDR3 coding DNA: TGTGCCAGCAGCGGCAGTCCCTACGGGCAGTACTTC. Its protein product is CASSGSPYGQYF.